This T cell receptor beta chain stems from a study of radiotherapy plus CTLA-4 blockade in lung cancer. Looking at the study overall: The study recorded objective responses in roughly a sixth of patients and disease control in 31%.

This clone was seen a handful of times. No antigen is known for it. The data were produced by immunoSEQ multiplex PCR, yet TCRdb's version contains in-frame clones alone and is incomplete. The sample consists of about 82,000 clones, 60% to 80% of them appearing once. CDR3 size: 13 residues. Trimming stripped 8 bases from V and 3 bases from J, with 14 bases between. Per the germline V gene, CDR1 is KGHSH and CDR2 is LQKENI. Study-wide results and limits: After radiotherapy and ipilimumab, tumor-derived clones expanded in peripheral blood.

J is TRBJ2-7 and V is TRBV18, with D possibly being TRBD1 or TRBD2 (5 bases each). The specimen comprised peripheral blood, sampled from a patient treated with radiotherapy plus ipilimumab. The TCR originated in a human donor with non-small cell lung cancer that progressed on radiotherapy plus ipilimumab. Written as DNA, the CDR3 is TGTGCCAGCGGATCCGGGGCGGACTACGAGCAGTACTTC. It is translated as CASGSGADYEQYF.